A single sample gave rise to the 17 T cell receptor beta chains below, sequenced in a study of blood T cell repertoires in COVID-19. Using immunoSEQ multiplex PCR, the repertoire was profiled, and TCRdb retains in-frame clones only, with some absent. In the table there are a few hundred thousand clones, about nine tenths of which are singletons. Sequences were obtained from peripheral blood. These receptors were collected from a woman in her 30s with COVID-19, enrolled during active disease.

The chain's CDR3 is CASSYSGGPVDEQFF. CDR3 bases: TGTGCCAGCAGTTACTCGGGGGGGCCTGTCGATGAGCAGTTCTTC. The chain is built from TRBV6-6 and TRBJ2-1, with TRBD2 as a possible D gene (7 bases). V lost 0 bases and J lost 8, with 14 bases in between. Germline V gene sequence: CDR1 MNHNY, CDR2 SVGAGI (reference sequence). The CDR3 has 15 residues.

J is TRBJ2-2 and V is TRBV9; the match to TRBD2 covers 9 bases. CDR1 and CDR2 from the germline V gene are SGDLS and YYNGEE. This CDR3 spans 15 amino acids. The trim removed 6 bases at V and 7 bases at J, leaving 10 bases unmatched. The CDR3 loop is CASTRASGVGGELFF. In DNA, the CDR3 is TGTGCCAGCACCCGGGCTAGCGGGGTGGGCGGGGAGCTGTTTTTT.

This chain links TRBV27 with TRBJ2-3, with 8 nucleotides matching TRBD1. CDR3 length equals 17 residues. Germline V CDR1 and CDR2: MNHEY, SMNVEV (reference sequence). V lost 3 bases, J lost 8 bases, and 16 bases stayed unmatched. Here the CDR3 DNA reads TGTGCCAGCAGTTTTTCAGGGGGCGCTTTTGGAAAGGGTACGCAGTATTTT. It is translated as CASSFSGGAFGKGTQYF.

The V call is TRBV14, the J call TRBJ2-1; D gene unclear. The CDR3 extends over 16 amino acids. The germline V gene has CDR1 SGHDN and CDR2 FVKESK. The V end was cut by 4 bases, the J end by 3 bases, with 16 bases between. The CDR3 DNA is TGTGCCAGCAGCCGCACCGGTCGGTTGTACTACAATGAGCAGTTCTTC. Its protein is CASSRTGRLYYNEQFF.

The chain is built from TRBV2 and TRBJ1-2; a possible D gene is TRBD1 (6 bases). This CDR3 has 12 amino acids. CDR1 SNHLY and CDR2 FYNNEI come from the germline V gene. V lost 7 bases to trimming and J lost 8 bases, with 14 bases between them. This CDR3 is CASNRDKRGYTF. In DNA form, the CDR3 reads TGTGCCAGCAACCGGGACAAACGGGGCTACACCTTC.

The rearrangement links TRBV5-4 to TRBJ2-3; 10 bases agree with TRBD2. The germline V gene encodes CDR1 SGHNT and CDR2 YYREEE (reference sequence). CDR3 length equals 18 residues. Trimming took 4 bases from V and 1 from J; bases not matched to a gene: 12. CDR3 loop: CASSRGNRGLARTDTQYF. Written as DNA, the CDR3 is TGTGCCAGCAGCCGGGGGAATAGGGGACTAGCGCGCACAGATACGCAGTATTTT.

This chain connects TRBV3-1 (or the pseudogene TRBV3-2) to TRBJ1-1; D is possibly TRBD1 (6 bases). The CDR3 has 14 amino acids. CDR1 and CDR2 (germline): LGHDT, YNNKEL (reference sequence). V shed 0 bases and J shed 10 bases, with 15 bases lying between them. The CDR3, as DNA: TGTGCCAGCAGCCAAGAATGGAGGGGGGGGTCAGCTTTCTTT. It translates to CASSQEWRGGSAFF.

The chain uses TRBV28 and TRBJ1-2, with 8 nucleotides matching TRBD1. V trimming: 5 bases; J trimming: 2 bases; junction bases outside the gene matches: 16. This CDR3 has 18 residues. Germline-derived CDR1 and CDR2 are MDHEN and SYDVKM. The CDR3 region has the DNA TGTGCCAGCAGTGCCTTCATGGACAGGGTGGGGGTCAACTATGGCTACACCTTC. It is translated as CASSAFMDRVGVNYGYTF.

The J gene is TRBJ1-2, the V gene TRBV21-1; the tabulated D call, TRBD1, remains unverified against the DNA. TRBV21-1 is deemed a pseudogene. CDR3 length: 13 residues. CDR3 in DNA: TGTGCCAGCTACCAGGGGGGCGACTATGGCTACACCTTC. This translates into CASYQGGDYGYTF.

The J gene is TRBJ1-5, the V gene TRBV19; 8 bases match TRBD1. V lost 5 bases and J lost 4; bases outside the gene matches: 7. Germline CDR1 reads LNHDA; CDR2 reads SQIVND (reference sequence). CDR3 length: 15 residues. The CDR3 DNA follows: TGTGCCAGTAGTCTAGGGACAGGACAAAATCAGCCCCAGCATTTT. It is translated as CASSLGTGQNQPQHF.

The rearrangement links TRBV18 to TRBJ2-7; the D gene is possibly TRBD1 (5 bases). Germline V lookup: CDR1 KGHSH, CDR2 LQKENI. V was trimmed by 6 bases and J by 0 bases, leaving 27 bases between them. The CDR3 has 19 amino acids. The chain's CDR3 is CASSLQGKGISYGSYEQYF. CDR3 bases: TGTGCCAGCTCTCTCCAGGGAAAGGGTATCTCATACGGCTCCTACGAGCAGTACTTC.

The rearrangement joins TRBV10-3 to TRBJ2-1; 12 bases align to TRBD2. Germline V lookup: CDR1 ENHRY, CDR2 SYGVKD. This CDR3 is 17 amino acids long. Trimming at V came to 2 bases and at J to 3 bases, leaving 5 bases not matched to a gene. The CDR3 here is CAISEGTSGRSYNEQFF. CDR3 in DNA: TGTGCCATCAGTGAGGGAACTAGCGGGAGGAGCTACAATGAGCAGTTCTTC.

This clone was seen a single time. The same CDR3 also results from other DNA sequences found in this sample. The chain uses TRBV11-2 and TRBJ1-1; 7 nucleotides line up with TRBD1. The germline CDR1 and CDR2 sequences are SGHAT and FQNNGV. The CDR3 runs to 13 residues. V trimming: 5 bases; J trimming: 5 bases; junction bases outside the gene matches: 5. In DNA form, the CDR3 reads TGTGCCAGCAGCAGACAGGGTGGAACTGAAGCTTTCTTT. Translating gives CASSRQGGTEAFF.

The gene calls are TRBV4-3 and TRBJ1-4; D ambiguous. Looked up from germline, CDR1 is LGHNA and CDR2 is YSLEER. Trimming shortened V by 0 bases and J by 4 bases, and 15 bases separated the two germline ends. The length of the CDR3 is 17 residues. CDR3 in amino acids: CASSQDLRARHNEKLFF. The CDR3 DNA follows: TGCGCCAGCAGCCAAGATCTGAGGGCGCGTCATAATGAAAAACTGTTTTTT.

This clone was recorded a few times. The chain employs TRBV7-2 and TRBJ2-3; no clear D gene. Looked up from germline, CDR1 is SGHTA and CDR2 is FQGNSA. The CDR3 has 12 residues. Between the trimmed V and J ends, which lost 5 bases and 14 bases, there was a span of 17 bases. CDR3 nucleotides: TGTGCCAGCAGCCCCCCCGTCCGGGTTATGTATTTT. Residues: CASSPPVRVMYF.

The chain links TRBV24-1 to TRBJ2-4; D might be TRBD1 (5 bases). CDR1 is KGHDR and CDR2 is SFDVKD in the germline V gene. Trimming shortened V by 1 base and J by 2 bases, and 8 bases separated the two germline ends. The CDR3 loop spans 15 amino acids. CDR3 sequence (DNA): TGTGCCACCAGTGATTTTCAGGGTTCCAAAAACATTCAGTACTTC. Its translation is CATSDFQGSKNIQYF.

The chain links TRBV5-4 to TRBJ1-2; 10 bases align to TRBD1. The CDR3 totals 15 residues. Trimming took 5 bases from V and 5 from J; bases not matched to a gene: 9. Germline CDR1 reads SGHNT; CDR2 reads YYREEE (reference sequence). The CDR3 loop is CASSSTGGAEYGYTF. The CDR3 nucleotides read TGTGCCAGCAGTTCGACAGGGGGCGCAGAGTATGGCTACACCTTC.